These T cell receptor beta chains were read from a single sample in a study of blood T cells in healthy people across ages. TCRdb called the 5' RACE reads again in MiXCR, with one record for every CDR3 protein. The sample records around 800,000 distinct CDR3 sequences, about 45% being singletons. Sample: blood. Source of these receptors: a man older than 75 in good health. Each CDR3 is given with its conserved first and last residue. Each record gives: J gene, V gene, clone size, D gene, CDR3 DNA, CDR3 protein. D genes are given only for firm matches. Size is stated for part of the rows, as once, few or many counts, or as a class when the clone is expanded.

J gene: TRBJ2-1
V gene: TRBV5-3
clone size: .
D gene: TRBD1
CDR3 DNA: TGTGCCACAGATAGACCGGGACAGGGGGCCGTCAATGAGCAGTTCTTC
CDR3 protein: CATDRPGQGAVNEQFF

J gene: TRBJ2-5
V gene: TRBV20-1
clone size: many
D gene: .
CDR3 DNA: TGCAGTGCTAGAGATAACTCAGGAGGGGCTGGCGAGACCCAGTACTTC
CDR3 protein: CSARDNSGGAGETQYF

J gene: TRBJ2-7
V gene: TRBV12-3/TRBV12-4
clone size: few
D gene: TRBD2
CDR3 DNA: TGTGCCAGCAGTCCCCAAGGGCGCGGGGGAGCCTACGAGCAGTACTTC
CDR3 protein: CASSPQGRGGAYEQYF

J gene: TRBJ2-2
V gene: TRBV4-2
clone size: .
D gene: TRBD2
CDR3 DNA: TGTGCCAGCAGCCGGACTAGCGGGGACCCCGCGAACACCGGGGAGCTGTTTTTT
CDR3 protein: CASSRTSGDPANTGELFF

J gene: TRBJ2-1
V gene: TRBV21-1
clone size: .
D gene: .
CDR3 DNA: TGTGCCAGCAGCAAAGCCGAACTAGCGCGAGAAGGTAATGAGCAGTTCTTC
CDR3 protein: CASSKAELAREGNEQFF

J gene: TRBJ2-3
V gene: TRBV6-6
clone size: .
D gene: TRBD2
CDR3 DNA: TGTGCCAGCAGTTCAGGACTAGCGGTAACCACAGATACGCAGTATTTT
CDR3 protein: CASSSGLAVTTDTQYF

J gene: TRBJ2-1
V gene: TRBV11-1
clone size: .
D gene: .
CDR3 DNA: TGTGCCAGCAGCTCAGGGCACAATGAGCAGTTCTTC
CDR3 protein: CASSSGHNEQFF

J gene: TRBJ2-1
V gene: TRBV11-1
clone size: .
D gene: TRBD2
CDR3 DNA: TGTACCAGCAGCTTAGGCGGGAGGGCCCACAATGAGCAGTTCTTC
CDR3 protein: CTSSLGGRAHNEQFF

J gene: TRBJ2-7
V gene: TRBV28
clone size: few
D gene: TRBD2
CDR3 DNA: TGTGCCAGCAGCTCGGGACTAGCGGGAGGGAAGCGTCTCTTCGAGCAGTACTTC
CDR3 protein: CASSSGLAGGKRLFEQYF

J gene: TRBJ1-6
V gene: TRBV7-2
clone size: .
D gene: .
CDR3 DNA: TGTGCCAGCAGCTGGGTGGGGTCACCCCTCCACTTT
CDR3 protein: CASSWVGSPLHF

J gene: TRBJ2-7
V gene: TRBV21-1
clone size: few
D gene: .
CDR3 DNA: TGTGCCAGCCTGCGACGGGACAGATGTCCCGACTACGAGCAGTACTTC
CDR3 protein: CASLRRDRCPDYEQYF

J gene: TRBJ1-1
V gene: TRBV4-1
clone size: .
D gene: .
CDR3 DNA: TGCGCCAGCAGCCAAGAAAGGGACACTGAAGCTTTCTTT
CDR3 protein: CASSQERDTEAFF

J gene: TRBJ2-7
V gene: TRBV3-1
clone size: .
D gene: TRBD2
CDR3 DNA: TGTGCCAGCAGCCAAGGCCTCCTAGCGGGAGTCGAGCAGTACTTC
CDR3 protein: CASSQGLLAGVEQYF

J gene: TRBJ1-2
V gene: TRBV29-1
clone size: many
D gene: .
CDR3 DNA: TGCAGCGTTGAAGGGGCCTATGGCTACACCTTC
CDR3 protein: CSVEGAYGYTF

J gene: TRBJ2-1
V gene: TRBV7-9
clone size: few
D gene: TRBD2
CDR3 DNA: TGTGCCAGCAGCTTGGCTAGCGGGGTGAACAATGAGCAGTTCTTC
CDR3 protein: CASSLASGVNNEQFF

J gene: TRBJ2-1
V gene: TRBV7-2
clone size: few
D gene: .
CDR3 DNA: TGTGCCAGCAGCTTATTTGTAGGGAGGAGGGTCTACAATGAGCAGTTCTTC
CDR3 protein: CASSLFVGRRVYNEQFF

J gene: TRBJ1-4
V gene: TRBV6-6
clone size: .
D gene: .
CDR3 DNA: TGTGCCAGCAGTTACTCCGGCGGGGAAAAACTGTTTTTT
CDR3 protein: CASSYSGGEKLFF

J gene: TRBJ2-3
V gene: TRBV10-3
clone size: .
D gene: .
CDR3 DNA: TGTGCCATCAGGGACAGGGAGGGTGATACGCAGTATTTT
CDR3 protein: CAIRDREGDTQYF

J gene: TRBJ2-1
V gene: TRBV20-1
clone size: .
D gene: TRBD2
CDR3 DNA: TGCAGTGCTACAGGACTAGCGGGAACCCTAAGCTCCTACAATGAGCAGTTCTTC
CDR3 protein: CSATGLAGTLSSYNEQFF

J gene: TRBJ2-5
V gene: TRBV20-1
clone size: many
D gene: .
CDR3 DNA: TGCAGTGCTAGAGATCAGACCATTAAAGAGACCCAGTACTTC
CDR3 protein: CSARDQTIKETQYF

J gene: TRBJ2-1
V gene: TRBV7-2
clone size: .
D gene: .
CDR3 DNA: TGTGCCAGCAGCACGGGACTGGAATACAATGAGCAGTTCTTC
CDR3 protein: CASSTGLEYNEQFF

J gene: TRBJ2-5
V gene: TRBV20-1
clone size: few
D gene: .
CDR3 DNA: TGCAGTGCTAGAGATCCTAGGGAGCTGGAGACCCAGTACTTC
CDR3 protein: CSARDPRELETQYF

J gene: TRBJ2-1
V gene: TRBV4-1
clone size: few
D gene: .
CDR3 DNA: TGCGCCAGCAGCCAAAGGGACCTTAGAAACTCCTACAATGAGCAGTTCTTC
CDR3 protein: CASSQRDLRNSYNEQFF

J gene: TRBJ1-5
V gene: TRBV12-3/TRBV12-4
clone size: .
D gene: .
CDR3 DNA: TGTGCCAGCAGTCCTAGGTCCCTTAGGCCCCAGCATTTT
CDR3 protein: CASSPRSLRPQHF

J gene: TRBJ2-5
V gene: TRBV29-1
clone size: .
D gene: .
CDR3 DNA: TGCAGCGCGAGTGGGGCCCGGGAGACCCAGTACTTC
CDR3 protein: CSASGARETQYF

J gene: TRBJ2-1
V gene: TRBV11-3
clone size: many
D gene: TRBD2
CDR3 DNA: TGTGCCAGCAGCTTAGATGGTTGGCGGGAGGCTTCCTACAATGAGCAGTTCTTC
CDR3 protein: CASSLDGWREASYNEQFF

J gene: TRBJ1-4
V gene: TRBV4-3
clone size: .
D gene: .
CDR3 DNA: TGCGCCAGCAGCCAAGATTGGGTAGGGTTGGGGGAAAAACTGTTTTTT
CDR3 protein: CASSQDWVGLGEKLFF

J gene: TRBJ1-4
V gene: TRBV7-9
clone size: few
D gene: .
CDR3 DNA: TGTGCCAGCAGCTCCCCCAGGGGCCTAAAACTGTTTTTT
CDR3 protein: CASSSPRGLKLFF

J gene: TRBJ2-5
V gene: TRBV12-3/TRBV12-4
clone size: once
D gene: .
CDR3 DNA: TGTGCCAGCACCCGGGGGCGTCAAGAGGCCCAGTACTTC
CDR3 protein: CASTRGRQEAQYF

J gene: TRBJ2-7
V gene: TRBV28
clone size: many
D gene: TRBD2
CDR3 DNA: TGTGCCAGCAGATTGGGACTAGCGGACTCCTACGAGCAGTACTTC
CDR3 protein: CASRLGLADSYEQYF

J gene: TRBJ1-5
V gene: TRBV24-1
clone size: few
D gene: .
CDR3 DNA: TGTGCCACCAGTTTTGGGTACAATCAGCCCCAGCATTTT
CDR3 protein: CATSFGYNQPQHF